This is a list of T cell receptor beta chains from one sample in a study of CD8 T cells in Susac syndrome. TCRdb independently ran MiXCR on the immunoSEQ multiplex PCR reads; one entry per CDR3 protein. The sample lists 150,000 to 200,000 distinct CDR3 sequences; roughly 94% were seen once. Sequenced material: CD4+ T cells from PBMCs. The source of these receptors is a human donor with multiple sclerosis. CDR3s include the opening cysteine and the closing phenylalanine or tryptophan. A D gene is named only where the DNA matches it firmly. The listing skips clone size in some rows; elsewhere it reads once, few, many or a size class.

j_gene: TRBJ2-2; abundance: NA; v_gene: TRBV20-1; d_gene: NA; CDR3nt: TGCAGTGCCCATGGGGCCCCATCGAACACCGGGGAGCTGTTTTTT; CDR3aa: CSAHGAPSNTGELFF
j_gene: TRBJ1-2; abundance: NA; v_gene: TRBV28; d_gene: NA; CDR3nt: TGTGCCAGCAGTTTGAAAGTTCAAGGGGATGGCTACACCTTC; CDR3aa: CASSLKVQGDGYTF
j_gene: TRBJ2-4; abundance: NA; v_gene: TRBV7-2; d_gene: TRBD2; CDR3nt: TGTGCCAGCAGCCCTAGTCTAGCGGGCCCAAACATTCAGTACTTC; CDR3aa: CASSPSLAGPNIQYF
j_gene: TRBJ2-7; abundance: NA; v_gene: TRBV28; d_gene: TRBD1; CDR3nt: TGTGCCAGCAGTTTAGACAGGGGGAGCTCCTACGAGCAGTACTTC; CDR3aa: CASSLDRGSSYEQYF
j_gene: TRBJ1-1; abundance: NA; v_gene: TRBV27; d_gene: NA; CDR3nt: TGTGCCAGCAGTCCCGCTTGGGGGAACACTGAAGCTTTCTTT; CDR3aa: CASSPAWGNTEAFF
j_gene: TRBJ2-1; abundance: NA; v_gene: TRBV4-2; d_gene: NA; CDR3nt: TGTGCCAGCAGCCAAGATATCGCTAGCTCCTACAATGAGCAGTTCTTC; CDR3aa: CASSQDIASSYNEQFF
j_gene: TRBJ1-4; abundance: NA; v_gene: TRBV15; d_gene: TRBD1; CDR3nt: TGTGCCACCAGCGTAGGGGGCGGGGATGAAAAACTGTTTTTT; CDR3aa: CATSVGGGDEKLFF
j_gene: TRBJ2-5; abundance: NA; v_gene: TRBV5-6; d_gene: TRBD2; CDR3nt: TGTGCCAGCAGCTTGGCCGGGAGGCCCGAGACCCAGTACTTC; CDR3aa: CASSLAGRPETQYF
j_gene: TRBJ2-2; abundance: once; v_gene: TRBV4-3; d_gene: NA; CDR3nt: TGCGCCAGCAGCCAAGACGGGGGAATGAACACCGGGGAGCTGTTTTTT; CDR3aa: CASSQDGGMNTGELFF
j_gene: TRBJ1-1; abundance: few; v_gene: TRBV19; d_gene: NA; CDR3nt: TGTGCCAGTAGTCCCTTGGGGATTGAAGCTTTCTTT; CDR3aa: CASSPLGIEAFF
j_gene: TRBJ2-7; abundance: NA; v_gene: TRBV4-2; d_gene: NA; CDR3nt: TGTGCCAGCAGCCCGTCAGACAACTCCTACGAGCAGTACTTC; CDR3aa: CASSPSDNSYEQYF
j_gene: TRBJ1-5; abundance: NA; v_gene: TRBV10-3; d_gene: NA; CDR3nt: TGTGCCATCAAGGACGGGAATGGCAATCAGCCCCAGCATTTT; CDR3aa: CAIKDGNGNQPQHF
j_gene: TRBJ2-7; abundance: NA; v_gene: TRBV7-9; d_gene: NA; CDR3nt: TGTGCCAGCAGCCCCGGCGGGACCGGCGAGCAGTACTTC; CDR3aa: CASSPGGTGEQYF
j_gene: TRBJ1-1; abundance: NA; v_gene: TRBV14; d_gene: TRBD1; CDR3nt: TGTGCCAGCAGCCGACGACCGGGACAGGGGGCCAACACTGAAGCTTTCTTT; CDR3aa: CASSRRPGQGANTEAFF
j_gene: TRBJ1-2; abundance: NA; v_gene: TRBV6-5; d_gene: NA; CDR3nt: TGTGCCAGCAGTTACGACGGGCAGGGCTACACCTTC; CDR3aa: CASSYDGQGYTF
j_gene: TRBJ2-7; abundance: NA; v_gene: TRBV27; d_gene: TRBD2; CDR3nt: TGTGCCAGCCGACAAGCGGGACGCAGCGACGAGCAGTACTTC; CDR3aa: CASRQAGRSDEQYF
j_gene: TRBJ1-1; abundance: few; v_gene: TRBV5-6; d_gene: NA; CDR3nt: TGTGCCAGCAGCTTGTACGGTGAAGCTTTCTTT; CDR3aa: CASSLYGEAFF
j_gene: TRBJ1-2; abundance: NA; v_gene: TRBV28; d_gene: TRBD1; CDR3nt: TGTGCCAGCAGTTATCCTGACAGGGGGGATGGCTACACCTTC; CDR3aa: CASSYPDRGDGYTF
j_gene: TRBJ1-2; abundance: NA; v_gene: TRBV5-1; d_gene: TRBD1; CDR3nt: TGCGCCAGCAGCCCGGGGACAGGGGGCTTAGGCTACACCTTC; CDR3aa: CASSPGTGGLGYTF
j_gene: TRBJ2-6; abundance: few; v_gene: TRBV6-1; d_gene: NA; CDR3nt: TGTGCCAGCACTCTTGGGGTCTCTGGGGCCAACGTCCTGACTTTC; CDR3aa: CASTLGVSGANVLTF
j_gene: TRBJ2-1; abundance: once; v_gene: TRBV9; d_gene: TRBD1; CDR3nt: TGTGCCAGCAGCGAGACAGGGAACAATGAGCAGTTCTTC; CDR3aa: CASSETGNNEQFF
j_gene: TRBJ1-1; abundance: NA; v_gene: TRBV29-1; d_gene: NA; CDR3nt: TGCAGCGTGCGAGGGACTGTAGTTGAAGCTTTCTTT; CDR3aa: CSVRGTVVEAFF
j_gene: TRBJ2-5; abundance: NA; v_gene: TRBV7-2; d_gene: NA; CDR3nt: TGTGCCAGCAGCTTAAGCAGGAAGACCCAGTACTTC; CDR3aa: CASSLSRKTQYF
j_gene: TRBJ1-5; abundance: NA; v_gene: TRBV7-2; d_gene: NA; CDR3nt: TGTGCCAGCAGCCTGTCCGACCTTCAGCCCCAGCATTTT; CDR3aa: CASSLSDLQPQHF
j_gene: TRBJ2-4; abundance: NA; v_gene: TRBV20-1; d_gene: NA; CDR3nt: TGCAGTGCTAGGTCAGGGTTAGCCAAAAACATTCAGTACTTC; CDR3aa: CSARSGLAKNIQYF
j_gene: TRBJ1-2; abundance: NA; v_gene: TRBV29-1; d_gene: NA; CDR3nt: TGCAGCGTTGATTCCCCTGGCTACACCTTC; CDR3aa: CSVDSPGYTF
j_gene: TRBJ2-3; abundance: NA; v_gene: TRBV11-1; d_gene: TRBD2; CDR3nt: TGTGCCAGCAGCTTAAACGGGAGGGCGGATACGCAGTATTTT; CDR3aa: CASSLNGRADTQYF
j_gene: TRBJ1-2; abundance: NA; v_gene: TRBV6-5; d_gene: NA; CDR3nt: TGTGCCAGCAGTATGGGACACAACCGGGAGGGCTACACCTTC; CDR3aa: CASSMGHNREGYTF
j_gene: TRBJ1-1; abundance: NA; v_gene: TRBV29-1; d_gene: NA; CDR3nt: TGCAGCGTTGGTGAAACTGAAGCTTTCTTT; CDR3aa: CSVGETEAFF
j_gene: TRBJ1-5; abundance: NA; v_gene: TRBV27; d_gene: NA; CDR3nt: TGTGCCAGCAGTTTACATGCGGGGATAAATCAGCCCCAGCATTTT; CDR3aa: CASSLHAGINQPQHF
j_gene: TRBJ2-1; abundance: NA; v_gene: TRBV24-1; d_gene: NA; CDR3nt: TGTGCCACCAGTGAGGCCCAGGTTTCCTACAATGAGCAGTTCTTC; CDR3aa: CATSEAQVSYNEQFF
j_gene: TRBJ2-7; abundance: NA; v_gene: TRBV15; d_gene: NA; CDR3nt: TGTGCCACTACGGGATACCTAGGAACCTACGAGCAGTACTTC; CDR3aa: CATTGYLGTYEQYF
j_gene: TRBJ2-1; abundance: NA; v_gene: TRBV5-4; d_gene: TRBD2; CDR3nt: TGTGCCAGCACCCGGACTAGCGTCTACAATGAGCAGTTCTTC; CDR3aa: CASTRTSVYNEQFF
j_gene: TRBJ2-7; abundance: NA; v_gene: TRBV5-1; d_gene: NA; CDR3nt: TGCGCCAGCAGCTTGGTCGCCGGATCCTACGAGCAGTACTTC; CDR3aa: CASSLVAGSYEQYF
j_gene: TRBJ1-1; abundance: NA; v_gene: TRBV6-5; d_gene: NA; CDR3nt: TGTGCCAGCACCTCTCATGGGGGGAAGAACACTGAAGCTTTCTTT; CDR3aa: CASTSHGGKNTEAFF
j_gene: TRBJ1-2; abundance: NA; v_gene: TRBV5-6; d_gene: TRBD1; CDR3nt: TGTGCCAGCAGCATACGGACAGGGGGGAACTATGGCTACACCTTC; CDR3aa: CASSIRTGGNYGYTF
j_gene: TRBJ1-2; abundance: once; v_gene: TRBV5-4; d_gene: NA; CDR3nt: TGTGCCAGCAGCCCACAGGGACCGGGGAGCTATGGCTACACCTTC; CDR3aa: CASSPQGPGSYGYTF
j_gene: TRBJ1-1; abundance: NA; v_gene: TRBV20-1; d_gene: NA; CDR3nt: TGCAGTGTTCAACAGAGAACTGAAGCTTTCTTT; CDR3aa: CSVQQRTEAFF
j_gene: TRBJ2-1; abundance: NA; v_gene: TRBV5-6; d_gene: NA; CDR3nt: TGTGCCAGCAGCTTGGCTCGGGGACCGAACAATGAGCAGTTCTTC; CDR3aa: CASSLARGPNNEQFF
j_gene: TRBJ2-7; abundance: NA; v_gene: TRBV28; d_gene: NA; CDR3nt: TGTGCCACAGACTCGGGACAAGGCTACGAGCAGTACTTC; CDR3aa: CATDSGQGYEQYF
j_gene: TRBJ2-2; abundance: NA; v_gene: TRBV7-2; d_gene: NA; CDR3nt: TGTGCCAGCAACAACCAGGGGGGGACGAACACCGGGGAGCTGTTTTTT; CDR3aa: CASNNQGGTNTGELFF
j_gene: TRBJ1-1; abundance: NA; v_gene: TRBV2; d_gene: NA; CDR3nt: TGTGCCAGCAGTGACTCCACAGACCCCACTGAAGCTTTCTTT; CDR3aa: CASSDSTDPTEAFF
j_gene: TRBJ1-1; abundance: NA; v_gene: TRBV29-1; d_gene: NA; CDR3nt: TGCAGCGTTGGGCGCGAGAACACTGAAGCTTTCTTT; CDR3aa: CSVGRENTEAFF
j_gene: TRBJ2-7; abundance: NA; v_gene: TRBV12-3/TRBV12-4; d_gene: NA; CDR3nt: TGTGCCAGCAGCCGGTATGGGAACGAGCAGTACTTC; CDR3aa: CASSRYGNEQYF
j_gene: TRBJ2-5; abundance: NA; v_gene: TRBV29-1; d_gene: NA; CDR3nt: TGCAGCGTGACAGACGCTGCTGGGGAGACCCAGTACTTC; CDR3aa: CSVTDAAGETQYF
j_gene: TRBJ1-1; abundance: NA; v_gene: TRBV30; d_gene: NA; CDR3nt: TGTGCCTGGACCCGGGGGCAGGACACTGAAGCTTTCTTT; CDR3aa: CAWTRGQDTEAFF
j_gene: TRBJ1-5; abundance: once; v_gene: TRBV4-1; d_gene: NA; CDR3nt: TGCGCCAGCAGCCAAGTAACTTATCAGCCCCAGCATTTT; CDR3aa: CASSQVTYQPQHF
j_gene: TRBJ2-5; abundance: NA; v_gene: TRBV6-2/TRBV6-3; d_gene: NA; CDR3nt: TGTGCCAGCAGTCGCCAGTCCGGGTCCCAGTACTTC; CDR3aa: CASSRQSGSQYF
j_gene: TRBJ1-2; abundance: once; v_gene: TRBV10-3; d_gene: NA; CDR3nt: TGTGCCATCAGTGAGTCGAGGGGTCCGGGAGGCTACACCTTC; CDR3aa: CAISESRGPGGYTF
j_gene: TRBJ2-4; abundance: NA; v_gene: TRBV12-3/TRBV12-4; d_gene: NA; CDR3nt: TGTGCCAGCAGTCTCACCCCTATTGAGCTTGTCAAAAACATTCAGTACTTC; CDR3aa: CASSLTPIELVKNIQYF
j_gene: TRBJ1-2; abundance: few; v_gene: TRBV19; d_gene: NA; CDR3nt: TGTGCCAGTAGTATAAACTATGGCTACACCTTC; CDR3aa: CASSINYGYTF
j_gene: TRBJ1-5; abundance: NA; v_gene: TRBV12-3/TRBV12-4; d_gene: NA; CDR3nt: TGTGCCAGCAGGCGGACAGCTTTAGATCAGCCCCAGCATTTT; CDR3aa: CASRRTALDQPQHF
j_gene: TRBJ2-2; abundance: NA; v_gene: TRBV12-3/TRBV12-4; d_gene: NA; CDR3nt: TGTGCCAGCCACGGGGACACCGGGGAGCTGTTTTTT; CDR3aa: CASHGDTGELFF
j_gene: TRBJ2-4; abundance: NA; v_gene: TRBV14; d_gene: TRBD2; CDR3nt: TGTGCCAGCAGCACCCGGACTAGCGGGAGGGATGGCAAAAACATTCAGTACTTC; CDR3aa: CASSTRTSGRDGKNIQYF
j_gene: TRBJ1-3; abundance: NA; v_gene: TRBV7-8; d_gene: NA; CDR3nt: TGTGCCAGCAGCCCGCCCCTCCGCGAGGGTCCCCGGGCCATATATTTT; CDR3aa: CASSPPLREGPRAIYF
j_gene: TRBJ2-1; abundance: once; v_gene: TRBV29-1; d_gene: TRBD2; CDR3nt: TGCAGCGTTGCCCCCGGGACTACTAAAAATGAGCAGTTCTTC; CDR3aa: CSVAPGTTKNEQFF
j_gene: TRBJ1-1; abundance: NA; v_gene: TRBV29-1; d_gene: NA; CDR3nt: TGCAGCGGAGCCGGGACCCAGAACACTGAAGCTTTCTTT; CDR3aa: CSGAGTQNTEAFF